One sample yielded the 16 T cell receptor delta chains listed below, sequenced in a study of gamma-delta T cells after stem cell transplantation. TCRdb re-called clones from the RT-PCR reads via CATT. This sample's table reports roughly 25 delta-chain clones. Sequenced input: gamma-delta T cells. These receptors were taken from a human donor. It is not recorded whose cells these are; they may come from a transplant donor. This table probably holds off-target reads from a library built for another chain.

The chain uses TRDV2 and TRDJ1; the match to TRDD3 covers 12 bases. V trimming: 3 bases; J trimming: 4 bases; junction bases outside the gene matches: 14. CDR1 is GEAIGNYY and CDR2 is EKD in the germline V gene. CDR3 size: 18 residues. Written as DNA, the CDR3 is TGTGCCTGTGACCCCTTGCCTGGGGGATACGCGACTGGCGATAAACTCATCTTT. Its translation: CACDPLPGGYATGDKLIF.

The chain combines TRDV2 with TRDJ1; the match to TRDD3 covers 7 bases. J gave up 0 bases and V 1 base, and 13 bases lay outside the gene matches. Germline CDR1 reads GEAIGNYY; CDR2 reads EKD. The CDR3 consists of 18 residues. CDR3 coding DNA: TGTGCCTGTGACACGGTCGCTGGGGGTCCGGCGTACACCGATAAACTCATCTTT. It translates to CACDTVAGGPAYTDKLIF.

The chain combines TRDV2 with TRDJ1; 7 bases align to TRDD3. The ends lost 3 bases at V and 0 bases at J; junction bases unmatched: 9. CDR3 size: 16 residues. Germline V CDR1 and CDR2: GEAIGNYY, EKD. The CDR3 region has the DNA TGTGCCTGTGACCCCCTTACTGGGGTTTACACCGATAAACTCATCTTT. Translation: CACDPLTGVYTDKLIF.

This clone has only a few counts. Because the CDR3's place on the DNA is in doubt, the DNA is left out and the CDR3 is given as listed by TCRdb. This chain connects TRDV2 to TRDJ1; TRDD3, the table's D call, was not compared with the DNA. CDR1 is GEAIGNYY, CDR2 EKD, per germline. The CDR3 comprises 18 residues, both ends counted. CDR3 residues: CACPASGILWEGGDKLIF.

CDR3 sequence (DNA): TGTGCCTGTGACACCGTATCGGGTCACTGGGGGACACCACTATACACCGATAAACTCATCTTT. This translates into CACDTVSGHWGTPLYTDKLIF. V gene TRDV2 combines with J gene TRDJ1, with 9 bases aligning to TRDD3. The CDR3 runs 21 residues. The junction had 19 bases not matched to a gene; V was cut back by 0 bases and J by 0 bases. The germline V gene has CDR1 GEAIGNYY and CDR2 EKD.

The genes are TRDV2 and TRDJ1; 13 positions agree with TRDD3. J was trimmed by 1 base and V by 1 base; bases with no gene match: 23. CDR1 GEAIGNYY and CDR2 EKD come from the germline V gene. The CDR3 covers 23 residues. The CDR3 nucleotides read TGTGCCTGTGACACGGTTTCCTCGTACACTGGGGGATACGCTCTGACGGTCACCGATAAACTCATCTTT. Its translation is CACDTVSSYTGGYALTVTDKLIF.

The chain employs TRDV2 and TRDJ1; 11 bases agree with TRDD3. Losses at the gene ends were 6 bases for V and 8 bases for J; bases not matched to a gene: 16. The germline V gene has CDR1 GEAIGNYY and CDR2 EKD. The CDR3 length is 16 residues. The CDR3 spells CACLELGDKGVKKLIF. As DNA, the CDR3 is TGTGCCTGTCTTGAACTGGGGGATAAGGGCGTAAAGAAACTCATCTTT.

CDR3 residues: CACDRAGGPSSWDTRQMFF. The CDR3 DNA is TGTGCCTGTGACCGGGCTGGGGGGCCCAGCTCCTGGGACACCCGACAGATGTTTTTC. The V call is TRDV2, the J call TRDJ3; TRDD3 matches 7 bases. Germline-derived CDR1 and CDR2 are GEAIGNYY and EKD. This CDR3 contains 19 residues. Losses at the gene ends were 3 bases for V and 0 bases for J; bases not matched to a gene: 10.

The chain is built from TRDV2 and TRDJ1; 7 bases are shared with TRDD3. J was trimmed by 0 bases and V by 0 bases; bases with no gene match: 18. Looked up from germline, CDR1 is GEAIGNYY and CDR2 is EKD. The CDR3 is made up of 20 amino acids. The CDR3 is CACDTIQGTDTGDYTDKLIF. CDR3 coding DNA: TGTGCCTGTGACACCATCCAGGGAACGGATACGGGGGATTACACCGATAAACTCATCTTT.

The chain has TRDV2 and TRDJ1; D is uncertain. Trimming cost V 0 bases and J 0 bases, with 13 bases left between them. The CDR3 loop spans 16 amino acids. From germline, CDR1 is GEAIGNYY and CDR2 EKD. The CDR3 DNA is TGTGCCTGTGACACCGTGGGTAGTCGGAACACCGATAAACTCATCTTT. Its protein is CACDTVGSRNTDKLIF.

The J gene is TRDJ1, the V gene TRDV2; 7 bases are a match to TRDD3. Germline trimming cut 0 bases from V and 0 bases from J; bases unmatched to any gene: 0. The CDR3 extends over 14 amino acids. From germline, CDR1 is GEAIGNYY and CDR2 EKD. This CDR3 reads CACDTGGYTDKLIF. CDR3 coding DNA: TGTGCCTGTGACACCGGGGGATACACCGATAAACTCATCTTT.

The J gene is TRDJ3, the V gene TRDV2; 12 bases map to TRDD3. CDR3 length: 21 residues. With V trimmed by 0 bases and J by 0 bases, 8 bases remained unmatched. CDR1 is GEAIGNYY and CDR2 is EKD in the germline V gene. CDR3 in DNA: TGTGCCTGTGACACCTTACTGGGGGATACACGAAACTCCTGGGACACCCGACAGATGTTTTTC. It is translated as CACDTLLGDTRNSWDTRQMFF.

A few counts support this clone. The CDR3 sequence: CACDTAGGYPHTDKLIF. CDR3 DNA: TGTGCCTGTGACACTGCTGGGGGCTACCCCCACACCGATAAACTCATCTTT. This chain connects TRDV2 to TRDJ1, with 7 positions matching TRDD3. The V gene's germline CDR1 is GEAIGNYY and CDR2 EKD. The CDR3 spans 17 residues. V lost 1 base to trimming and J lost 0 bases; unmatched junction nucleotides: 10.

The V call is TRDV2, the J call TRDJ1; no firm D call. The V and J ends lost 3 bases and 0 bases respectively, with 13 bases between them. CDR1 and CDR2 (germline): GEAIGNYY, EKD. The CDR3 loop spans 15 amino acids. The CDR3 here is CACDRLGAYTDKLIF. In nucleotides, the CDR3 is TGTGCCTGTGACCGTCTCGGTGCGTACACCGATAAACTCATCTTT.

The chain combines TRDV2 with TRDJ1; 9 bases are a match to TRDD3. Germline V CDR1 and CDR2: GEAIGNYY, EKD. This CDR3 is built from 18 residues. J lost 3 bases, V lost 2 bases, and 15 bases had no gene match. The CDR3 here is CACDSITYGGYLSDKLIF. CDR3 DNA sequence: TGTGCCTGTGACAGTATCACCTACGGGGGATACCTCTCCGATAAACTCATCTTT.

This chain joins TRDV2 and TRDJ1; a possible D gene is TRDD2 (5 bases). CDR3 length: 15 residues. In germline, CDR1 is GEAIGNYY, CDR2 EKD. V shed 3 bases and J shed 0 bases, with 13 bases lying between them. CDR3 region: CACDSLFRDTDKLIF. Written as DNA, the CDR3 is TGTGCCTGTGACTCCCTCTTCCGGGACACCGATAAACTCATCTTT.